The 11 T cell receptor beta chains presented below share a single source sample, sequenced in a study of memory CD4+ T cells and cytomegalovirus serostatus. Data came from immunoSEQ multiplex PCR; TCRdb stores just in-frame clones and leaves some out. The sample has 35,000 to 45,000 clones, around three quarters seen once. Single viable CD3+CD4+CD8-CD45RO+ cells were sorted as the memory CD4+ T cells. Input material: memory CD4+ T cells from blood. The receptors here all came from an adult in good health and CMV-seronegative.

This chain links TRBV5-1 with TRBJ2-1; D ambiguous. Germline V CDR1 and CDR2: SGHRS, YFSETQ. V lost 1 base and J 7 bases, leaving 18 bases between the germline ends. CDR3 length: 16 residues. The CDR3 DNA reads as TGCGCCAGCAGCTTGTCTCCAAATCCATTGGCAAATGAGCAGTTCTTC. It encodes CASSLSPNPLANEQFF.

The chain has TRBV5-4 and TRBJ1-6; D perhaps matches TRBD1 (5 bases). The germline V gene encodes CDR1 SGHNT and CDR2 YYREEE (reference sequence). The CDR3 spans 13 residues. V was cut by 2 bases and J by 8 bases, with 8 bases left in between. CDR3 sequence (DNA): TGTGCCAGCAGCTTAAGGGGCGATTCACCCCTCCACTTT. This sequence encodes CASSLRGDSPLHF. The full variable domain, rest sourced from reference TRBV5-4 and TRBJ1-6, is ETGVTQSPTHLIKTRGQQVTLRCSSQSGHNTVSWYQQALGQGPQFIFQYYREEENGRGNFPPRFSGLQFPNYSSELNVNALELDDSALYLCASSLRGDSPLHFGNGTRLTVT.

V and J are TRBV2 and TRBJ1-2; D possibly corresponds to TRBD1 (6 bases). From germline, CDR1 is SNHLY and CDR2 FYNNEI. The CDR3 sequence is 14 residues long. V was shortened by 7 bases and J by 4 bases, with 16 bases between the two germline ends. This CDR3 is CASTADRTLYGYTF. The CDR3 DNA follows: TGTGCCAGCACTGCTGACAGGACCCTCTATGGCTACACCTTC.

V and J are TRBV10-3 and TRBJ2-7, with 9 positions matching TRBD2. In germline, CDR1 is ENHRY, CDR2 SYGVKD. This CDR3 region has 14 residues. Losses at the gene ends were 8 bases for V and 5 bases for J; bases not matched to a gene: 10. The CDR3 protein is CAIGQASSGNEQYF. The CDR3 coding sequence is TGTGCCATCGGACAGGCGTCTAGCGGGAACGAGCAGTACTTC.

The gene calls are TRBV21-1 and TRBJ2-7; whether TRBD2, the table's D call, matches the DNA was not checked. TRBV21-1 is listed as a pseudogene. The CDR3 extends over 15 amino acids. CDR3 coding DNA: TGTGCCAGCAGCACCAGAGTTCGCGGTTCCTACGAGCAGTACTTC. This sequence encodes CASSTRVRGSYEQYF.

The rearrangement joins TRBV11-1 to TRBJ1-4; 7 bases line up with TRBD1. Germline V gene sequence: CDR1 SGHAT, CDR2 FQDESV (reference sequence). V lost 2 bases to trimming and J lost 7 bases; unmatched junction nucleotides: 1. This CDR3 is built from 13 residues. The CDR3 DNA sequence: TGTGCCAGCAGCTTACAGGGGGGTGAAAAACTGTTTTTT. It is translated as CASSLQGGEKLFF. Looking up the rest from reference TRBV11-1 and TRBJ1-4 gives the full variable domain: EAEVAQSPRYKITEKSQAVAFWCDPISGHATLYWYRQILGQGPELLVQFQDESVVDDSQLPKDRFSAERLKGVDSTLKIQPAELGDSAMYLCASSLQGGEKLFFGSGTQLSVL.

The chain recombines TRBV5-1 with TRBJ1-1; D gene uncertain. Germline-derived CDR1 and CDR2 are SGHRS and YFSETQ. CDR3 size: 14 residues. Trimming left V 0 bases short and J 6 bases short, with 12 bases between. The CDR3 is CASSLDLGLAEAFF. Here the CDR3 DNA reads TGCGCCAGCAGCTTGGACTTGGGTCTCGCTGAAGCTTTCTTT.

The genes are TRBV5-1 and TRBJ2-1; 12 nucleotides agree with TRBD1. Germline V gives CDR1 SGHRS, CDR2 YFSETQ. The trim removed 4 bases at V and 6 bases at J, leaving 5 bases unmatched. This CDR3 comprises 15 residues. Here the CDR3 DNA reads TGCGCCAGCAGCCCCGGGACAGGGGGCATCAATGAGCAGTTCTTC. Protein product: CASSPGTGGINEQFF.

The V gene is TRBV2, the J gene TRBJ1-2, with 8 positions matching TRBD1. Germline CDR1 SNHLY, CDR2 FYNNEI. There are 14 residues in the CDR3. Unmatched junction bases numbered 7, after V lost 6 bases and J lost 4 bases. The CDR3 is CASRVDRVTYGYTF. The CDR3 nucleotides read TGTGCCAGCAGGGTGGACAGGGTTACCTATGGCTACACCTTC.

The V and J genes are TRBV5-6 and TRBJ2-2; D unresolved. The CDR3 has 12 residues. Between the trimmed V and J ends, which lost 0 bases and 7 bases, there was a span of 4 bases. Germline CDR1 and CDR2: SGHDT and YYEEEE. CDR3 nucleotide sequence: TGTGCCAGCAGCTTGGTTGGCGGGGAGCTGTTTTTT. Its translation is CASSLVGGELFF.

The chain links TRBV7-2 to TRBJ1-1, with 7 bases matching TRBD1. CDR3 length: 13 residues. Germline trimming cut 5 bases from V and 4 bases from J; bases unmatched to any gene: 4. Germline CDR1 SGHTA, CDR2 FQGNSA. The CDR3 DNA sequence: TGTGCCAGCAGCAAGACAGGGCCCACTGAAGCTTTCTTT. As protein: CASSKTGPTEAFF.